This TCR beta chain appears in the sequencing data of a study of blood T cell repertoires in COVID-19. At the level of the study: Acute and convalescent COVID-19 specimens originated in the United States, Italy and Spain. PBMCs, B-cell-depleted T cells, or T cells were the source of the cDNA or gDNA that made up the material.

Authors' data handling: Nucleated cell counts were estimated from reference gene primer amplification. Assay: immunoSEQ multiplex PCR; the TCRdb copy retains only in-frame clones and omits some. V and J calls and clone size are given by that table; D and trimming were obtained from the DNA. The sample lists 80,000 to 95,000 clones, 91% occurring once. V was cut by 6 bases and J by 0 bases, with 16 bases left in between. In germline, CDR1 is LNHDA, CDR2 SQIVND (reference sequence). The CDR3 is made up of 16 amino acids. This sequence originates from a human donor with active COVID-19. The donor label of this sample is uncertain. Sequences were obtained from peripheral blood. The gene calls are TRBV19 and TRBJ2-3; the D gene is possibly TRBD1 (6 bases). CDR3 amino acids: CASSVIPGASTDTQYF. Written as DNA, the CDR3 is TGTGCCAGTAGCGTGATCCCAGGGGCTAGCACAGATACGCAGTATTTT.